The present T cell receptor (beta chain) was sequenced within a study of blood T cell repertoires in COVID-19. In the study overall: Nucleic acid was either cDNA or gDNA, and it came from T cells, B-cell-depleted T cells, or PBMCs.

Cohorts were determined from participant-reported clinical history. Recovered participants had two consecutive negative NP/OP PCR tests, healthcare professional clearance, or symptom resolution. Losses at the gene ends were 3 bases for V and 3 bases for J; bases not matched to a gene: 10. CDR1 MDHEN and CDR2 SYDVKM come from the germline V gene. The CDR3 loop spans 17 amino acids. Sequenced by immunoSEQ multiplex PCR; TCRdb stores in-frame clones only, minus some. The table has approximately 290,000 clones, 70% to 90% seen once. Source material: PBMCs or T cells enriched from blood (not recorded which). The chain employs TRBV28 and TRBJ1-3, with 8 bases lining up with TRBD1. This receptor was taken from a woman in her 30s who had recovered from COVID-19. The CDR3 DNA follows: TGTGCCAGCAGTTTTTGGTTCGCAGGGGGCCGTGGAAACACCATATATTTT. This codes for CASSFWFAGGRGNTIYF.